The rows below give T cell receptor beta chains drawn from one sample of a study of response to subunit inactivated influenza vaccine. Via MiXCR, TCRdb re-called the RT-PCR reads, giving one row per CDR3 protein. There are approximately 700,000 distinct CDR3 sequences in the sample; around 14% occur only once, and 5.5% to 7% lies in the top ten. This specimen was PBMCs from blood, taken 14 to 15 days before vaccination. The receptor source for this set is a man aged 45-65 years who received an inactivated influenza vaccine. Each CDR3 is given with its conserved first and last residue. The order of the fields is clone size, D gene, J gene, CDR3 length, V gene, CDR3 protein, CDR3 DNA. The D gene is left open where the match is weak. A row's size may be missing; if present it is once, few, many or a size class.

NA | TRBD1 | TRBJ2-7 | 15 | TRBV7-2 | CASSSGTAVSYEQYF | TGTGCCAGCAGCTCCGGGACAGCCGTTTCCTACGAGCAGTACTTC
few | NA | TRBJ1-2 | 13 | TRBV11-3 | CATKGIRDYGYTF | TGTGCCACCAAGGGGATACGGGACTATGGCTACACCTTC
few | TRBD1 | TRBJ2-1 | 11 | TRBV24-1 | CATGQANEQFF | TGTGCCACGGGACAGGCCAATGAGCAGTTCTTC
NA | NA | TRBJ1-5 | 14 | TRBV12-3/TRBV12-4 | CASSFGRDGQPQHF | TGTGCCAGCAGTTTTGGCAGGGACGGGCAGCCCCAGCATTTT
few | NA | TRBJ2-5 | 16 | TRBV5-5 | CASSFWGGAHQETQYF | TGTGCCAGCAGCTTTTGGGGGGGGGCCCACCAAGAGACCCAGTACTTC
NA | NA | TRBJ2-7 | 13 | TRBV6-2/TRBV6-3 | CASSNSLSYEQYF | TGTGCCAGCAGCAACAGCTTATCCTACGAGCAGTACTTC
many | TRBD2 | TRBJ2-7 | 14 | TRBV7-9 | CASSFSGSSDEQYF | TGTGCCAGCAGCTTTAGCGGGAGTAGCGACGAGCAGTACTTC
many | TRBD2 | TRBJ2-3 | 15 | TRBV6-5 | CASSYSLAEVDTQYF | TGTGCCAGCAGTTACTCACTAGCGGAGGTGGATACGCAGTATTTT
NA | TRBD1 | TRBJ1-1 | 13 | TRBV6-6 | CASSSWTGNEAFF | TGTGCCAGCAGTTCCTGGACAGGGAATGAAGCTTTCTTT
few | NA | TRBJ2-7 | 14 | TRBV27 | CASSLFSTGYEQYF | TGTGCCAGCAGTCTCTTTTCTACGGGGTACGAGCAGTACTTC
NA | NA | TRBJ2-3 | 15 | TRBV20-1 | CSAERAGWRADTQYF | TGCAGTGCAGAGAGGGCGGGTTGGCGGGCAGATACGCAGTATTTT
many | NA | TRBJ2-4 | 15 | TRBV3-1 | CASSLSVGAKNIQYF | TGTGCCAGCAGCCTGAGCGTCGGGGCCAAAAACATTCAGTACTTC
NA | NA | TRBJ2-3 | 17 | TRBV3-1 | CASSQGKADRHTDTQYF | TGTGCCAGCAGCCAAGGAAAGGCTGATCGGCACACAGATACGCAGTATTTT
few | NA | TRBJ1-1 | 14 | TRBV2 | CASSVKVSNTEAFF | TGTGCCAGCAGTGTGAAGGTTTCGAACACTGAAGCTTTCTTT
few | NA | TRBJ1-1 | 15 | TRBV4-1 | CASSQDVGGRTEAFF | TGCGCCAGCAGCCAAGATGTGGGGGGCAGGACTGAAGCTTTCTTT
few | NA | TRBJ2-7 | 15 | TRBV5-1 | CASSRKGRATYEQYF | TGCGCCAGCAGCAGAAAAGGACGGGCTACCTACGAGCAGTACTTC
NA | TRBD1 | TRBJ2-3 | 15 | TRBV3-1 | CASSTQGAGTDTQYF | TGTGCCAGCAGCACACAGGGGGCTGGCACAGATACGCAGTATTTT
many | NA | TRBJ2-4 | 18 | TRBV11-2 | CASSLDQWQDPVKNIQYF | TGTGCCAGCAGCTTAGATCAGTGGCAGGATCCGGTCAAAAACATTCAGTACTTC
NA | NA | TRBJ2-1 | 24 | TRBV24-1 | CATSDFCSYQVPDEPTNQNNEQFF | TGTGCCACCAGTGATTTTTGTTCGTATCAGGTTCCTGATGAACCTACTAACCAAAACAATGAGCAGTTCTTC
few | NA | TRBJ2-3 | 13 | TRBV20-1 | CSALWRFTDTQYF | TGCAGTGCCCTGTGGAGGTTCACAGATACGCAGTATTTT
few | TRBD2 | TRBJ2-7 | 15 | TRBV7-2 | CASRLNSGSLYEQYF | TGTGCCAGCAGGCTGAATAGCGGGAGCTTGTACGAGCAGTACTTC
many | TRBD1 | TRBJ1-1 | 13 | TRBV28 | CASRRGRNTEAFF | TGTGCCAGCAGAAGGGGGCGAAATACTGAAGCTTTCTTT
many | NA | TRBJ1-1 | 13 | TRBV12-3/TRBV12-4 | CASSLGGKAEAFF | TGTGCCAGCAGTTTAGGGGGGAAGGCAGAAGCTTTCTTT
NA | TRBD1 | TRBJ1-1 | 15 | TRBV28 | CASSLNGQGRTEAFF | TGTGCCAGCAGTCTCAACGGACAGGGAAGAACTGAAGCTTTCTTT
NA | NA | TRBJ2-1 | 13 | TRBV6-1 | CASSELIYNEQFF | TGTGCCAGCAGTGAGCTGATATACAATGAGCAGTTCTTC
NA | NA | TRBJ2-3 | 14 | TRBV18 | CASSPWRDADTQYF | TGTGCCAGCTCACCATGGCGGGACGCCGATACGCAGTATTTT
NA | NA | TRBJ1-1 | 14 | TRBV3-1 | CASSQENRNTEAFF | TGTGCCAGCAGCCAAGAAAACAGGAACACTGAAGCTTTCTTT
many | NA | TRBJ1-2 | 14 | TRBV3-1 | CASSQETGFYGYTF | TGTGCCAGCAGCCAAGAAACAGGTTTCTATGGCTACACCTTC
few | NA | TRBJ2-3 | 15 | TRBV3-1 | CASSQDLTRTDTQYF | TGTGCCAGCAGCCAAGATCTCACCCGCACAGATACGCAGTATTTT
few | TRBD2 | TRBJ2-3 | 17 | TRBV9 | CASSVAGGPRSTDTQYF | TGTGCCAGCAGCGTAGCGGGAGGGCCTCGGAGCACAGATACGCAGTATTTT
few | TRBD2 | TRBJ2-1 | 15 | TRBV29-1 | CSVGHVASGDAEQFF | TGCAGCGTGGGACATGTGGCTAGCGGGGACGCTGAGCAGTTCTTC
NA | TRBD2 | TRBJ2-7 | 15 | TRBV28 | CASSRTSGASYEQYF | TGTGCCAGCAGCCGAACTAGCGGAGCCTCCTACGAGCAGTACTTC
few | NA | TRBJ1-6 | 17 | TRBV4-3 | CASSQEEFRLNNSPLHF | TGCGCCAGCAGCCAAGAAGAGTTCAGGCTGAATAATTCACCCCTCCACTTT